There are a few counts of the clone carrying this TCR beta chain. Trimming removed 5 bases from V and 6 bases from J, with 14 bases in between. Germline-derived CDR1 and CDR2 are SEHNR and FQNEAQ (reference sequence). The CDR3 totals 13 residues. Previously described methods and listed TCR primers produced bulk TCR libraries. MiXCR was run by TCRdb on the PCR reads, yielding one entry per CDR3 protein. The sample carries about 640,000 distinct CDR3 sequences, nearly 20% recorded once. Based on a CD8+CD4-CCR7+CD45RA+ profile, naive CD8 T cells were sorted. This specimen comes from a study of molecular identifiers for immune sequencing clone quantification.

The chain couples TRBV7-9 to TRBJ2-7; D remains unclear. This TCR was sampled from a human donor in good health. Some libraries in this study had Jurkat cell RNA spiked in. Sequencing was carried out using naive CD8+ T cells from blood, with Jurkat cell RNA spiked in. This sample's subset: FACS-sorted CD8+CD4-CCR7+CD45RA+ naive T cells. DNA of the CDR3: TGTGCCAGCAGCCCTCCAGGACGAGGCGAGCAGTACTTC. It encodes CASSPPGRGEQYF.